Listed here are 29 T cell receptor beta chains from one sample, sequenced in a study of Graves' ophthalmopathy and Graves' hyperthyroidism. Researchers took RNA transcripts and amplified TCR beta CDR3 regions from them. HTBI primers primed a first-round RT-PCR, and a second-round multiplex PCR followed. TCRdb used MiXCR to reprocess the multiplex PCR reads, holding one entry per CDR3 protein. The sample has some 520,000 distinct CDR3 sequences, about 15% seen once. Sequenced: blood. All receptors come from a woman aged 25 to 39 with Graves' ophthalmopathy.

This clonotype was detected a few times. It may be a read error: a sequence one base away is much more abundant. The chain combines TRBV2 with TRBJ2-5; no firm D call. The CDR3 extends over 13 amino acids. Germline CDR1 SNHLY, CDR2 FYNNEI. Written as DNA, the CDR3 is TGTGCCAGCAGTCCCGATCCCCAAGAGACCAAGTACTTC. It translates to CASSPDPQETKYF.

There are many counts of this clonotype. J is TRBJ1-1 and V is TRBV5-1; 9 bases are shared with TRBD1. CDR1 SGHRS and CDR2 YFSETQ come from the germline V gene. There are 13 residues in the CDR3. The ends lost 2 bases at V and 6 bases at J; junction bases unmatched: 2. In DNA form, the CDR3 reads TGCGCCAGCAGCTTTCGGACAGGGGCTGAAGCTTTCTTT. It yields the protein CASSFRTGAEAFF.

In its sample, this clonotype was seen many times. The chain has TRBV27 and TRBJ2-7; D is tentatively TRBD1 or TRBD2 (5 bases each). The CDR3 has 13 residues. V gave up 8 bases and J gave up 6 bases, with 17 bases separating them. The germline CDR1 and CDR2 sequences are MNHEY and SMNVEV (reference sequence). CDR3 sequence: CASPGATSGEQYF. In nucleotides, the CDR3 is TGTGCCAGCCCCGGGGCGACCAGCGGCGAGCAGTACTTC.

This clonotype was seen ten or more times. V usage is TRBV18 and J usage is TRBJ2-5, with D perhaps assigned TRBD1 or TRBD2 (5 bases each). The CDR3 covers 15 residues. Germline loops: CDR1 KGHSH, CDR2 LQKENI. V lost 4 bases to trimming and J lost 5 bases, with 17 bases between them. The CDR3 bases are TGTGCCAGCTCACAAGGGACCGCCGGCGGGGAGACCCAGTACTTC. Translating gives CASSQGTAGGETQYF.

The sample holds many counts of this clonotype. V usage is TRBV7-8 and J usage is TRBJ1-6, with D possibly being TRBD1 (6 bases). V lost 1 base and J 9 bases, leaving 13 bases between the germline ends. CDR1 and CDR2 (germline): SGHVS, FQNEAQ. The CDR3 loop spans 15 amino acids. CDR3 in amino acids: CASSLEPGVGSPLHF. CDR3 DNA: TGTGCCAGCAGCTTAGAGCCAGGGGTCGGTTCACCCCTCCACTTT. The full variable domain, its missing parts supplied by reference TRBV7-8 and TRBJ1-6, is GAGVSQSPRYKVAKRGQDVALRCDPISGHVSLFWYQQALGQGPEFLTYFQNEAQLDKSGLPSDRFFAERPEGSVSTLKIQRTQQEDSAVYLCASSLEPGVGSPLHFGNGTRLTVT.

This clonotype was detected only a few times. The chain is built from TRBV30 and TRBJ2-7, with D possibly TRBD2 on 7 matching bases. Germline V gene sequence: CDR1 GTSNPN, CDR2 SVGIG (reference sequence). The CDR3 extends over 11 amino acids. The CDR3 region is CAVGGAWEQYF. DNA for the CDR3: TGTGCAGTTGGGGGGGCCTGGGAGCAGTACTTC.

This clonotype came up many times. The CDR3 DNA sequence: TGCAGTGCTTCAGGGGGCTGGGTCGAGCAGTACTTC. As protein: CSASGGWVEQYF. The chain couples TRBV20-1 to TRBJ2-7, with TRBD1 matching 8 bases. This CDR3 contains 12 residues. The junction had 6 bases not matched to a gene; V was cut back by 5 bases and J by 6 bases. Germline V CDR1 and CDR2: DFQATT, SNEGSKA (reference sequence).

This clonotype was seen a handful of times. The chain couples TRBV14 to TRBJ1-6; 9 bases fit TRBD1. V shed 2 bases, J shed 0 bases, and the junction held 2 bases outside the gene matches. The CDR3 length is 17 residues. Germline CDR1 and CDR2: SGHDN and FVKESK. In DNA, the CDR3 is TGTGCCAGCAGCCAAACAGGGGGCAGCTCCTATAATTCACCCCTCCACTTT. Its protein is CASSQTGGSSYNSPLHF.

This clonotype was picked up many times. The V gene is TRBV19, the J gene TRBJ1-1, with D tentatively TRBD1 (5 bases). The CDR3 is 16 residues long. Looked up from germline, CDR1 is LNHDA and CDR2 is SQIVND (reference sequence). V was trimmed by 5 bases and J by 7 bases, leaving 23 bases between them. The CDR3 coding sequence is TGTGCCAGTAGTGCAATCAATCGGGACGCCTATTATGAAGCTTTCTTT. This sequence encodes CASSAINRDAYYEAFF.

This clonotype has a count of ten or more. For the CDR3, the DNA is TGTGCCAGCAGCTTAGTAGTCGGTCTAGCGGGAGTTGGCGAGCAGTACTTC. It specifies CASSLVVGLAGVGEQYF. V is TRBV11-3 and J is TRBJ2-7; TRBD2 matches 10 bases. The germline gives CDR1 SGHNT, CDR2 YENEEA. The CDR3 loop spans 17 amino acids. The V and J ends lost 1 base and 6 bases, in that order; junction bases with no gene match: 12.

This clonotype was counted ten times or more. The rearrangement uses TRBV11-2 and TRBJ2-7, with a tentative D call TRBD2 (6 bases). The CDR3 is 16 residues long. Germline-derived CDR1 and CDR2 are SGHAT and FQNNGV. The V and J ends lost 1 base and 0 bases respectively, with 13 bases between them. CDR3 in amino acids: CASSLGVGGSSYEQYF. In DNA, the CDR3 is TGTGCCAGCAGCTTAGGAGTGGGAGGCAGCTCCTACGAGCAGTACTTC.

This clonotype was seen at least ten times. This chain uses TRBV15 with TRBJ2-7; no firm D call. V gave up 5 bases and J gave up 8 bases, with 7 bases separating them. Germline V gives CDR1 LNHNV, CDR2 YYDKDF (reference sequence). This CDR3 has 10 amino acids. The CDR3 sequence: CATSGPKQYF. The CDR3 DNA is TGTGCCACCAGCGGCCCAAAGCAGTACTTC.

There are many counts of this clonotype. The chain carries TRBV20-1 and TRBJ2-2; maybe TRBD1 (5 bases). Trimming cost V 8 bases and J 0 bases, with 13 bases left between them. Germline V lookup: CDR1 DFQATT, CDR2 SNEGSKA (reference sequence). The CDR3 is made up of 14 amino acids. Written as DNA, the CDR3 is TGCAGTTTCCCCACAGGAGCGAACACCGGGGAGCTGTTTTTT. This sequence encodes CSFPTGANTGELFF.

The gene calls are TRBV30 and TRBJ1-2; 8 bases align to TRBD1. Trimming took 5 bases from V and 0 from J; bases not matched to a gene: 5. Per germline, CDR1 GTSNPN and CDR2 SVGIG (reference sequence). This CDR3 has 14 amino acids. In DNA form, the CDR3 reads TGTGCCTGGTCGACAGGGGCGACTAACTATGGCTACACCTTC. Its translation is CAWSTGATNYGYTF. The entire variable domain, with the rest obtained from reference TRBV30 and TRBJ1-2, is as follows: SQTIHQWPATLVQPVGSPLSLECTVEGTSNPNLYWYRQAAGRGLQLLFYSVGIGQISSEVPQNLSASRPQDRQFILSSKKLLLSDSGFYLCAWSTGATNYGYTFGSGTRLTVV.

This clonotype came up many times. The V gene is TRBV10-1, the J gene TRBJ2-7; D not resolved. CDR3 length equals 12 residues. The germline V and J ends were trimmed by 3 bases and 5 bases, with 8 bases remaining between them. Germline values: CDR1 WNHNN, CDR2 SYGVQD (reference sequence). The CDR3 DNA sequence: TGCGCCAGCAGTGAATTAGGGAACGAGCAGTACTTC. Its translation is CASSELGNEQYF.

This clonotype was counted at least ten times. The rearrangement joins TRBV28 to TRBJ1-2; D gene unclear. Trimming shortened V by 7 bases and J by 4 bases, and 10 bases separated the two germline ends. CDR1 and CDR2 from the germline V gene are MDHEN and SYDVKM. CDR3 size: 12 residues. The DNA of the CDR3 is TGTGCCAGCACAGGCGTACCCTATGGCTACACCTTC. Protein: CASTGVPYGYTF.

The table lists this clonotype with many counts. V gene TRBV28 combines with J gene TRBJ1-1, with a possible D match to TRBD1 (6 bases). V was pared by 4 bases and J by 5 bases, with 11 bases between. Per the germline V gene, CDR1 is MDHEN and CDR2 is SYDVKM. This CDR3 is 13 amino acids long. For the CDR3, the DNA is TGTGCCAGCAGTTGGAGGGGGGAAACTGAAGCTTTCTTT. Protein product: CASSWRGETEAFF.

This clonotype has ten or more counts. J is TRBJ1-5 and V is TRBV6-5; no clear D. V gave up 5 bases and J gave up 6 bases, with 17 bases separating them. Per the germline V gene, CDR1 is MNHEY and CDR2 is SVGAGI. This CDR3 is 15 amino acids long. The CDR3 region is CASSTRAGVPQPQHF. The CDR3 DNA reads as TGTGCCAGCAGTACCCGAGCGGGAGTGCCTCAGCCCCAGCATTTT.

This clonotype was recorded many times. J is TRBJ1-5 and V is TRBV18, with D unclear. The CDR3 consists of 15 residues. Germline V gene sequence: CDR1 KGHSH, CDR2 LQKENI. Trimming took off 8 bases at V and 0 bases at J, with 14 bases between the two ends. The CDR3 coding sequence is TGTGCCAGCAGTCCCTCGGGAAATAGCAATCAGCCCCAGCATTTT. Its protein is CASSPSGNSNQPQHF.

The chain recombines TRBV6-1 with TRBJ1-5; D is perhaps TRBD1 (5 bases). V was shortened by 3 bases and J by 0 bases, with 12 bases between the two germline ends. The CDR3 has 16 residues. Germline loops: CDR1 MNHNS, CDR2 SASEGT. This CDR3 reads CASSDGGLYSNQPQHF. The CDR3 DNA is TGTGCCAGCAGTGACGGGGGTCTTTATAGCAATCAGCCCCAGCATTTT.

V gene TRBV7-9 combines with J gene TRBJ1-2; TRBD1 matches at 11 bases. CDR3 length equals 15 residues. Per germline, CDR1 SEHNR and CDR2 FQNEAQ (reference sequence). Trimming cost V 3 bases and J 8 bases; bases outside gene matches: 8. For the CDR3, the DNA is TGTGCCAGCAGCTTCTTCTCCGGGACAGGGGGAGGCTACACCTTC. Translation: CASSFFSGTGGGYTF.

This clonotype showed up many times. This chain uses TRBV12-3 or TRBV12-4 with TRBJ1-5, with a weak D call TRBD1 (5 bases). Trimming cost V 3 bases and J 4 bases, with 10 bases left between them. The length of the CDR3 is 14 residues. CDR3 DNA sequence: TGTGCCAGCAGTTTGGAAGGGGATAATCAGCCCCAGCATTTT. Amino acids: CASSLEGDNQPQHF.

This clonotype showed up many times. Written as DNA, the CDR3 is TGTGCCAGCAGTTTGCAAGGGATCGGGACGAACACTGAAGCTTTCTTT. Encoded protein: CASSLQGIGTNTEAFF. The chain carries TRBV28 and TRBJ1-1, with a possible D match to TRBD1 (5 bases). CDR3 length equals 16 residues. Germline V gene sequence: CDR1 MDHEN, CDR2 SYDVKM. The germline V and J ends were trimmed by 3 bases and 1 base, with 15 bases remaining between them.

This clonotype appeared many times. The chain combines TRBV7-9 with TRBJ1-2; 8 bases line up with TRBD1. V was pared by 1 base and J by 8 bases, with 9 bases of the junction left unmatched. The germline gives CDR1 SEHNR, CDR2 FQNEAQ (reference sequence). CDR3 size: 15 residues. The CDR3 loop is CASSLVQGTGAGYTF. CDR3 nucleotides: TGTGCCAGCAGCTTAGTTCAGGGGACAGGAGCCGGCTACACCTTC.

This clonotype was counted ten times or more. The rearrangement joins TRBV19 to TRBJ1-5, with D unresolved. This CDR3 comprises 14 residues. Germline V lookup: CDR1 LNHDA, CDR2 SQIVND (reference sequence). The ends were cut back, 3 bases at V and 5 bases at J, with 11 bases in the middle. The CDR3 DNA reads TGTGCCAGTAGTATCGGGAGAATCTATCAGCCCCAGCATTTT. Amino acid sequence: CASSIGRIYQPQHF.

This clonotype showed up many times. The chain combines TRBV20-1 with TRBJ2-7; 9 bases are a match to TRBD1. The CDR3 covers 12 residues. Germline-derived CDR1 and CDR2 are DFQATT and SNEGSKA (reference sequence). V lost 3 bases, J lost 6 bases, and 3 bases stayed unmatched. The CDR3 protein is CSASGTGPEQYF. CDR3 DNA: TGCAGTGCTAGTGGGACAGGGCCCGAGCAGTACTTC.

This clonotype has more than one count but fewer than ten. This chain joins TRBV7-2 and TRBJ2-7; 7 bases map to TRBD1. The V gene end was trimmed by 0 bases and the J gene end by 3 bases; junction bases not matched to a gene: 2. The germline V gene encodes CDR1 SGHTA and CDR2 FQGNSA. The CDR3 contains 14 residues. The CDR3: CASSLAWDSYEQYF. CDR3 DNA: TGTGCCAGCAGCTTAGCTTGGGACAGCTACGAGCAGTACTTC.

This clonotype came up many times. This sequence joins TRBV6-5 and TRBJ2-7; D gene unclear. Trimming removed 2 bases from V and 6 bases from J, with 11 bases in between. The germline V gene has CDR1 MNHEY and CDR2 SVGAGI. The CDR3 covers 13 residues. The CDR3 sequence: CASSYDVSGEQYF. CDR3 in DNA: TGTGCCAGCAGTTACGACGTTTCGGGCGAGCAGTACTTC.

This clonotype was seen ten or more times. The rearrangement uses TRBV28 and TRBJ1-6, with D unresolved. V dropped 3 bases and J dropped 9 bases, with 12 bases sitting between them. This CDR3 has 14 amino acids. Germline V gene data show CDR1 as MDHEN and CDR2 as SYDVKM. The CDR3 DNA reads TGTGCCAGCAGTTTCCGCTCACTCAGTTCACCCCTCCACTTT. Protein product: CASSFRSLSSPLHF.